The clone carrying this T cell receptor (beta chain) was seen more than once but under ten times. Antigen: not known. This entry comes from a study of T cells in localized non-small cell lung cancer. Overall study findings and caveats: Detection in adjacent lung was observed for a median around 50 of the top 100 tumor clones. Since sequencing was restricted to only one region of the tumor, intratumor heterogeneity remains a possibility. There was higher T cell clonality in uninvolved adjacent lung than in tumor, and it was highest there.

Losses at the gene ends were 4 bases for V and 0 bases for J; bases not matched to a gene: 7. Germline V lookup: CDR1 SGHRS, CDR2 YFSETQ. The CDR3 extends over 16 amino acids. Generated by immunoSEQ multiplex PCR, the TCRdb table keeps only in-frame clones and is missing some. The profile shows fewer than 100,000 clones, about 84% of them singletons. The V gene is TRBV5-1, the J gene TRBJ1-2; 9 bases map to TRBD1. Here the sequenced sample was peripheral blood, taken before any cancer treatment. The receptor's source is a female donor over 55 with stage I lung adenocarcinoma. For the CDR3, the DNA is TGCGCCAGCAGCACGGGACAGGGAAGGGCTAACTATGGCTACACCTTC. This translates into CASSTGQGRANYGYTF.